Detailed here is one T cell receptor beta chain. At one end the junction does not follow the germline gene, possibly because of a read error. These data are taken from a study of glioma-infiltrating T cells. For the study at large: Low-grade gliomas were grade II; glioblastomas were grade IV at initial diagnosis. Dexamethasone exposure before glioma surgery was limited to six or fewer days.

TCR alpha and beta CDR3 regions were amplified from RNA using iRepertoire nested multiplex PCR. TCRdb recomputed calls from the multiplex PCR reads with MiXCR, one row per CDR3 protein. The data show a few hundred thousand distinct CDR3 sequences, roughly two fifths seen once. Germline CDR1 and CDR2: SGHVS and FNYEAQ. There are 15 residues in the CDR3. This chain links TRBV7-6 with TRBJ2-5; D may be TRBD2 (5 bases). Input material: glioma tissue, nonneoplastic brain tissue, or PBMCs (not recorded which). The source is a human donor with low-grade glioma or glioblastoma, undergoing nonglioma brain surgery, or in good health (not recorded which). As DNA, the CDR3 is TGTGCCAGCAGCGACGGACTCCAGAGCTCCTACGAGCAGCACTTC. Translating gives CASSDGLQSSYEQHF.